The T cell receptor (beta chain) under discussion was sequenced for a study of beta chain features in type 1 diabetes. Study observations and caveats: HLA effects on TCRB rearrangement stayed unresolved here. When Type 1 diabetes patients were examined, their TCRB CDR3s proved moderately but significantly shorter in all four CD4+ subsets.

Sorting produced populations that all topped 95% purity. This clone was observed a handful of times. Its specificity is unknown. The germline V gene has CDR1 MGHRA and CDR2 YSYEKL. The CDR3 extends over 17 amino acids. Trimming took off 0 bases at V and 1 base at J, with 14 bases between the two ends. Reverse transcription of all isolated RNA meant that expressed TCRB transcripts were sequenced. The repertoire was sequenced with immunoSEQ multiplex PCR; TCRdb's copy has only in-frame clones and lacks some. The repertoire holds roughly 260,000 clones, with 9.5% to 13% as singletons. The sequenced sample was naive CD4+ T cells from blood. The clonotype comes from a young man with type 1 diabetes. J is TRBJ2-3 and V is TRBV4-1; maybe TRBD2 (6 bases). Written as DNA, the CDR3 is TGCGCCAGCAGCCAAGAGGCGGGGAGGCCACGCACAGATACGCAGTATTTT. Translation: CASSQEAGRPRTDTQYF.